Presented here are 22 T cell receptor beta chains from one specimen sequenced in a study of blood T cell repertoires in COVID-19 (dated by TCRdb to about 2020). Library preparation employed the immunoSEQ multiplex PCR assay. TCRdb took over this immuneACCESS table, retaining in-frame rearrangements with V and J assigned. Such tables are incomplete; in checked studies, under half of the missing clones stem from an unresolved V gene, and the remainder is unexplained. This sample comprises around 200,000 clones, 86% of them detected only once. The ten largest clones capture roughly 3.2% of the sample. The source material was PBMCs or T cells enriched from blood (not recorded which). The receptor source for this set is a woman aged 50 to 60 in a cohort exposed to, infected with or recovered from COVID-19 (not recorded which).

The chain couples TRBV6-5 to TRBJ1-2; 8 bases fit TRBD1. J lost 2 bases, V lost 2 bases, and 7 bases had no gene match. Germline V lookup: CDR1 MNHEY, CDR2 SVGAGI. CDR3 size: 16 residues. CDR3 nucleotides: TGTGCCAGCAGTTACGTCACAGGGGGGAGAAACTATGGCTACACCTTC. The encoded protein is CASSYVTGGRNYGYTF.

This chain joins TRBV10-3 and TRBJ1-5; D ambiguous. With 5 bases removed from V and 3 bases from J, the gap between germline ends came to 11 bases. The germline gives CDR1 ENHRY, CDR2 SYGVKD. The CDR3 consists of 14 residues. The DNA of the CDR3 is TGTGCCATCAGTCCCGACACCTCCAATCAGCCCCAGCATTTT. Amino acid sequence: CAISPDTSNQPQHF.

This sequence joins TRBV6-2 or TRBV6-3 and TRBJ2-1; 11 bases align to TRBD2. With 6 bases clipped from V and 4 bases from J, the junction kept 11 bases outside the gene matches. This CDR3 has 17 residues. Looked up from germline, CDR1 is MNHEY and CDR2 is SVGEGT. For the CDR3, the DNA is TGTGCCAGCAGATACGATGGACTAGCGGGCCGATACAATGAGCAGTTCTTC. It encodes CASRYDGLAGRYNEQFF.

This clone was counted a single time. V usage is TRBV7-8 and J usage is TRBJ2-7; TRBD2 matches 7 bases. The V gene end was trimmed by 3 bases and the J gene end by 7 bases; junction bases not matched to a gene: 6. The CDR3 length is 13 residues. CDR1 is SGHVS and CDR2 is FQNEAQ in the germline V gene. The CDR3, as DNA: TGTGCCAGCAGCTTCCCCCGGGGAGGGGAGCAGTACTTC. Protein: CASSFPRGGEQYF.

V gene TRBV4-2 combines with J gene TRBJ2-3; D is possibly TRBD2 (7 bases). This CDR3 has 15 residues. Germline CDR1 is LGHNA and CDR2 is YNFKEQ. Trimming removed 4 bases from V and 4 bases from J, with 15 bases in between. The CDR3 region has the DNA TGTGCCAGCAGCCCACTGGGGGGGGGCGCAGATACGCAGTATTTT. This codes for CASSPLGGGADTQYF.

The chain has TRBV5-6 and TRBJ1-2, with 8 bases identical to TRBD1. This CDR3 is built from 12 residues. The V gene's germline CDR1 is SGHDT and CDR2 YYEEEE. The junction had 2 bases not matched to a gene; V was cut back by 2 bases and J by 8 bases. CDR3: CASSFGQGGYTF. The CDR3 region has the DNA TGTGCCAGCAGCTTTGGACAGGGCGGCTACACCTTC.

V usage is TRBV6-5 and J usage is TRBJ1-2; TRBD1 matches at 8 bases. The CDR3 runs 13 residues. CDR1 and CDR2 (germline): MNHEY, SVGAGI. The ends lost 0 bases at V and 7 bases at J; junction bases unmatched: 1. CDR3 DNA sequence: TGTGCCAGCAGTTACTCGACAGGGGCTGGCTACACCTTC. Translated: CASSYSTGAGYTF.

V is TRBV7-9 and J is TRBJ1-2, with D unclear. The CDR3 consists of 13 residues. Germline CDR1 SEHNR, CDR2 FQNEAQ (reference sequence). V was trimmed by 1 base and J by 8 bases, leaving 11 bases between them. This chain's CDR3 is CASSLESGFGYTF. The CDR3 DNA is TGTGCCAGCAGCTTAGAGTCGGGATTCGGCTACACCTTC.

The genes are TRBV2 and TRBJ2-5, with TRBD1 as a possible D gene (5 bases). This CDR3 is built from 13 residues. V was trimmed by 1 base and J by 5 bases, leaving 8 bases between them. Germline assignment: CDR1 SNHLY and CDR2 FYNNEI. The CDR3 sequence is CASSEGTKETQYF. The CDR3 DNA sequence: TGTGCCAGCAGTGAAGGGACAAAGGAGACCCAGTACTTC.

The gene calls are TRBV6-5 and TRBJ2-2, with D possibly being TRBD1 (6 bases). The CDR3 covers 12 residues. Germline CDR1 and CDR2: MNHEY and SVGAGI. The ends were cut back, 6 bases at V and 6 bases at J, with 8 bases in the middle. CDR3 region: CASRGGAGELFF. The CDR3 nucleotides are TGTGCCAGCAGAGGGGGAGCCGGGGAGCTGTTTTTT.

The chain combines TRBV7-2 with TRBJ1-6, with D unclear. Deletions cut 1 base from V and 0 bases from J, with 7 bases between. The germline CDR1 and CDR2 sequences are SGHTA and FQGNSA. The CDR3 is 16 amino acids. The CDR3 region is CASSLVPGSYNSPLHF. CDR3 nucleotides: TGTGCCAGCAGCTTAGTCCCCGGCTCCTATAATTCACCCCTCCACTTT. Based on the CDR3 plus reference TRBV7-2 and TRBJ1-6, the full variable domain is GAGVSQSPSNKVTEKGKDVELRCDPISGHTALYWYRQSLGQGLEFLIYFQGNSAPDKSGLPSDRFSAERTGGSVSTLTIQRTQQEDSAVYLCASSLVPGSYNSPLHFGNGTRLTVT.

This clone was observed a single time. J is TRBJ1-3 and V is TRBV29-1, with D hard to call. Germline assignment: CDR1 SQVTM and CDR2 ANQGSEA. The ends were cut back, 5 bases at V and 4 bases at J, with 6 bases in the middle. The CDR3 totals 11 residues. Here the CDR3 reads CSVFQGNTIYF. For the CDR3, the DNA is TGCAGCGTTTTCCAGGGAAACACCATATATTTT.

In its sample, this clone was seen a few times. The V call is TRBV6-1, the J call TRBJ1-4; 10 nucleotides match TRBD1. In germline, CDR1 is MNHNS, CDR2 SASEGT. The CDR3 extends over 17 amino acids. V lost 1 base and J lost 6; bases outside the gene matches: 8. CDR3 region: CASSEDRRGQGYEKLFF. The CDR3 nucleotides are TGTGCCAGCAGTGAAGATAGAAGGGGACAGGGGTATGAAAAACTGTTTTTT.

CDR3 nucleotides: TGCGCCAGCAGCTTGGGACTAGCGGGGTACCCGAGCTCCTACAATGAGCAGTTCTTC. This translates into CASSLGLAGYPSSYNEQFF. The chain couples TRBV5-1 to TRBJ2-1, with 11 bases that match TRBD2. From germline, CDR1 is SGHRS and CDR2 YFSETQ. This CDR3 is built from 19 residues. Trimming at V came to 0 bases and at J to 0 bases, leaving 8 bases not matched to a gene.

The chain employs TRBV5-5 and TRBJ1-6; D not certain. V was trimmed by 1 base and J by 7 bases, leaving 9 bases between them. The CDR3 extends over 14 amino acids. From germline, CDR1 is SGHKS and CDR2 YYEKEE (reference sequence). CDR3 sequence: CASSLLPENSPLHF. The CDR3 DNA follows: TGTGCCAGCAGCTTGCTTCCTGAGAATTCACCCCTCCACTTT.

The chain employs TRBV7-3 and TRBJ2-2, with 8 nucleotides matching TRBD2. Germline-derived CDR1 and CDR2 are SGHTA and FQGTGA. Unmatched junction bases numbered 3, after V lost 3 bases and J lost 6 bases. CDR3 length: 14 residues. The DNA of the CDR3 is TGTGCCAGCAGCTTTGACGGGAGGGCCGGGGAGCTGTTTTTT. This sequence encodes CASSFDGRAGELFF.

The gene calls are TRBV9 and TRBJ2-2, with D possibly TRBD2 on 6 matching bases. The CDR3 runs to 14 residues. From germline, CDR1 is SGDLS and CDR2 YYNGEE. V was shortened by 0 bases and J by 6 bases, with 9 bases between the two germline ends. The CDR3 region has the DNA TGTGCCAGCAGCGTAGACGGGGGTGCCGGGGAGCTGTTTTTT. Residues: CASSVDGGAGELFF.

This rearrangement joins TRBV5-1 to TRBJ1-1; D is perhaps TRBD1 (5 bases). V lost 6 bases to trimming and J lost 1 base, with 10 bases between them. CDR1 is SGHRS and CDR2 is YFSETQ in the germline V gene. The CDR3 is made up of 13 amino acids. This CDR3 is CASNGGENTEAFF. CDR3 nucleotides: TGCGCCAGCAACGGGGGAGAGAACACTGAAGCTTTCTTT.

This rearrangement joins TRBV7-9 to TRBJ2-7, with 11 bases that match TRBD1. The CDR3 covers 18 residues. Germline V gene data show CDR1 as SEHNR and CDR2 as FQNEAQ (reference sequence). The V gene end was trimmed by 0 bases and the J gene end by 4 bases; junction bases not matched to a gene: 11. This CDR3 is CASSLAAGQGAVWYEQYF. For the CDR3, the DNA is TGTGCCAGCAGCTTAGCGGCCGGACAGGGGGCTGTTTGGTACGAGCAGTACTTC.

The chain combines TRBV4-2 with TRBJ1-2, with D tentatively TRBD1 (5 bases). The V gene's germline CDR1 is LGHNA and CDR2 YNFKEQ. The CDR3 length is 15 residues. V lost 3 bases to trimming and J lost 6 bases, with 17 bases between them. The CDR3 sequence is CASSQITGDFDGYTF. The CDR3 bases are TGTGCCAGCAGCCAGATCACAGGAGATTTTGATGGCTACACCTTC.

The chain carries TRBV15 and TRBJ2-7; D may be TRBD2 (5 bases). The V and J ends lost 1 base and 0 bases respectively, with 10 bases between them. Per germline, CDR1 LNHNV and CDR2 YYDKDF (reference sequence). The CDR3 covers 15 residues. CDR3 nucleotide sequence: TGTGCCACCAGCAGAGGAGGGATAAGCTCCTACGAGCAGTACTTC. Translated, it gives CATSRGGISSYEQYF.

This clone has just a few counts. The gene calls are TRBV7-3 and TRBJ1-1, with TRBD1 matching 9 bases. Germline CDR1 is SGHTA and CDR2 is FQGTGA. The V and J ends lost 5 bases and 5 bases, in that order; junction bases with no gene match: 12. The CDR3 consists of 16 residues. The CDR3 here is CASSPVPGTGSTEAFF. For the CDR3, the DNA is TGTGCCAGCAGCCCCGTCCCCGGGACAGGGAGTACTGAAGCTTTCTTT.